A single sample gave rise to the 13 T cell receptor beta chains below, sequenced in a study of graft-versus-host responses after intestinal transplantation. Clones were read by immunoSEQ multiplex PCR, and TCRdb kept only the in-frame ones, dropping some. The sample contains about 88,000 clones, less than 95% of which appear only once. These TCRs are of unknown antigen specificity. Sequencing used unstimulated CD4+ T cells sorted from spleen or lymph node cells, obtained before transplant. All receptors come from a human donor who was the organ donor for an intestinal transplant.

The rearrangement joins TRBV14 to TRBJ2-7; TRBD1 agrees at 9 bases. Trimming cost V 7 bases and J 7 bases; bases outside gene matches: 8. The germline V gene has CDR1 SGHDN and CDR2 FVKESK. CDR3 length: 13 residues. CDR3 residues: CASTDRGSLEQYF. The CDR3 DNA follows: TGTGCCAGCACCGACAGGGGGTCCTTGGAGCAGTACTTC.

CDR3 residues: CASSAGVIRELFF. The CDR3 coding sequence is TGCGCCAGCTCGGCAGGGGTTATCCGAGAACTGTTTTTT. The rearrangement links TRBV4-1 to TRBJ1-4; the D gene is possibly TRBD1 (6 bases). This CDR3 comprises 13 residues. Trimming cost V 8 bases and J 12 bases, with 19 bases left between them. The germline V gene encodes CDR1 MGHRA and CDR2 YSYEKL.

In this sample, this clone turned up a few times. The V gene is TRBV5-1, the J gene TRBJ2-7; 8 bases agree with TRBD1. Trimming cost V 2 bases and J 2 bases; bases outside gene matches: 0. Germline V lookup: CDR1 SGHRS, CDR2 YFSETQ. This CDR3 spans 13 amino acids. Here the CDR3 reads CASSLQGAYEQYF. CDR3 nucleotide sequence: TGCGCCAGCAGCTTACAGGGGGCCTACGAGCAGTACTTC. The full variable domain, completed using reference TRBV5-1 and TRBJ2-7, is KAGVTQTPRYLIKTRGQQVTLSCSPISGHRSVSWYQQTPGQGLQFLFEYFSETQRNKGNFPGRFSGRQFSNSRSEMNVSTLELGDSALYLCASSLQGAYEQYFGPGTRLTVT.

V is TRBV6-6 and J is TRBJ1-1, with unresolved D. The V and J ends lost 4 bases and 9 bases respectively, with 12 bases between them. This CDR3 is 12 amino acids long. Per the germline V gene, CDR1 is MNHNY and CDR2 is SVGAGI (reference sequence). CDR3 coding DNA: TGTGCCAGCAGTTCCCCGGGGATGAAAGCTTTCTTT. The encoded protein is CASSSPGMKAFF.

This clone was seen once. The chain has TRBV5-1 and TRBJ1-3, with 7 bases fitting TRBD1. Germline V CDR1 and CDR2: SGHRS, YFSETQ. V gave up 4 bases and J gave up 0 bases; unmatched junction bases: 7. The CDR3 totals 16 residues. The CDR3 sequence is CASSPNRGYSGNTIYF. The CDR3 bases are TGCGCCAGCAGCCCCAACAGGGGTTACTCTGGAAACACCATATATTTT.

The CDR3 reads CASSEQLNQPQHF. CDR3 in DNA: TGTGCCAGCAGTGAACAGTTGAATCAGCCCCAGCATTTT. The J gene is TRBJ1-5, the V gene TRBV6-4; D remains ambiguous. This CDR3 contains 13 residues. CDR1 is MRHNA, CDR2 SNTAGT, per germline. The germline V and J ends were trimmed by 3 bases and 4 bases, with 7 bases remaining between them.

This CDR3 is CASSFSGTGDEQYF. The DNA for the CDR3 is TGTGCCAGCAGCTTCTCGGGGACAGGCGACGAGCAGTACTTC. The chain couples TRBV11-2 to TRBJ2-7; 8 positions match TRBD1. This CDR3 contains 14 residues. Trimming cost V 3 bases and J 5 bases; bases outside gene matches: 6. Germline CDR1 and CDR2: SGHAT and FQNNGV.

Turning to this clone: At one of its ends the junction is not consistent with the germline gene, which may arise from a read error. This CDR3 reads CASTERPGFPYEQYF. CDR3 DNA: TGTGCCAGCACTGAAAGGCCGGGGTTCCCCTACGAGCAGTACTTC. The chain uses TRBV6-1 and TRBJ2-7, with D possibly being TRBD2 (5 bases). From germline, CDR1 is MNHNS and CDR2 SASEGT. This CDR3 region has 15 residues.

This chain uses TRBV19 with TRBJ1-6; tentative D call: TRBD1 (6 bases). There are 13 residues in the CDR3. Germline V gene sequence: CDR1 LNHDA, CDR2 SQIVND (reference sequence). Trimming removed 10 bases at V and 11 bases at J, with 18 bases between. CDR3 in amino acids: CATSDSWRTPLHF. The CDR3 DNA reads TGTGCCACCTCGGACAGTTGGCGAACACCCCTCCACTTT. The full variable domain, in which reference TRBV19 and TRBJ1-6 provide the parts outside the CDR3, is DGGITQSPKYLFRKEGQNVTLSCEQNLNHDAMYWYRQDPGQGLRLIYYSQIVNDFQKGDIAEGYSVSREKKESFPLTVTSAQKNPTAFYLCATSDSWRTPLHFGNGTRLTVT.

This chain joins TRBV11-2 and TRBJ1-1; 8 nucleotides line up with TRBD1. The CDR3 runs to 15 residues. Germline lookup yields CDR1 SGHAT and CDR2 FQNNGV. V was pared by 0 bases and J by 11 bases, with 11 bases of the junction left unmatched. Written as DNA, the CDR3 is TGTGCCAGCAGCTTAGATCATAGGCAGGGGGCTGGGGCTTTCTTT. Its translation is CASSLDHRQGAGAFF.

The chain is built from TRBV11-3 and TRBJ2-1; TRBD1 agrees at 9 bases. Germline V gene sequence: CDR1 SGHNT, CDR2 YENEEA. The CDR3 runs to 15 residues. The V segment lost 5 bases and the J segment 4 bases; nucleotides outside the gene matches: 6. Here the CDR3 reads CASSPGQGRYNEQFF. Written as DNA, the CDR3 is TGTGCCAGCAGCCCAGGACAGGGGAGGTACAATGAGCAGTTCTTC.

The J gene is TRBJ2-1, the V gene TRBV28; TRBD2 agrees at 9 bases. The CDR3 runs 18 residues. Per germline, CDR1 MDHEN and CDR2 SYDVKM. V lost 3 bases, J lost 9 bases, and 18 bases stayed unmatched. CDR3 amino acids: CASSFGGRALNFPGEQFF. As DNA, the CDR3 is TGTGCCAGCAGTTTTGGCGGGAGGGCCCTTAACTTTCCGGGTGAGCAGTTCTTC.

To note about this clone: This sample also contains other DNA sequences that code for the same CDR3. V gene TRBV25-1 combines with J gene TRBJ1-1, with D possibly being TRBD1 (6 bases). Deletions cut 6 bases from V and 1 base from J, with 15 bases between. The germline V gene has CDR1 MGHDK and CDR2 SYGVNS. CDR3 length: 15 residues. The CDR3 protein is CASRALGHTNTEAFF. The DNA of the CDR3 is TGTGCCAGCAGAGCCTTGGGACACACGAACACTGAAGCTTTCTTT.